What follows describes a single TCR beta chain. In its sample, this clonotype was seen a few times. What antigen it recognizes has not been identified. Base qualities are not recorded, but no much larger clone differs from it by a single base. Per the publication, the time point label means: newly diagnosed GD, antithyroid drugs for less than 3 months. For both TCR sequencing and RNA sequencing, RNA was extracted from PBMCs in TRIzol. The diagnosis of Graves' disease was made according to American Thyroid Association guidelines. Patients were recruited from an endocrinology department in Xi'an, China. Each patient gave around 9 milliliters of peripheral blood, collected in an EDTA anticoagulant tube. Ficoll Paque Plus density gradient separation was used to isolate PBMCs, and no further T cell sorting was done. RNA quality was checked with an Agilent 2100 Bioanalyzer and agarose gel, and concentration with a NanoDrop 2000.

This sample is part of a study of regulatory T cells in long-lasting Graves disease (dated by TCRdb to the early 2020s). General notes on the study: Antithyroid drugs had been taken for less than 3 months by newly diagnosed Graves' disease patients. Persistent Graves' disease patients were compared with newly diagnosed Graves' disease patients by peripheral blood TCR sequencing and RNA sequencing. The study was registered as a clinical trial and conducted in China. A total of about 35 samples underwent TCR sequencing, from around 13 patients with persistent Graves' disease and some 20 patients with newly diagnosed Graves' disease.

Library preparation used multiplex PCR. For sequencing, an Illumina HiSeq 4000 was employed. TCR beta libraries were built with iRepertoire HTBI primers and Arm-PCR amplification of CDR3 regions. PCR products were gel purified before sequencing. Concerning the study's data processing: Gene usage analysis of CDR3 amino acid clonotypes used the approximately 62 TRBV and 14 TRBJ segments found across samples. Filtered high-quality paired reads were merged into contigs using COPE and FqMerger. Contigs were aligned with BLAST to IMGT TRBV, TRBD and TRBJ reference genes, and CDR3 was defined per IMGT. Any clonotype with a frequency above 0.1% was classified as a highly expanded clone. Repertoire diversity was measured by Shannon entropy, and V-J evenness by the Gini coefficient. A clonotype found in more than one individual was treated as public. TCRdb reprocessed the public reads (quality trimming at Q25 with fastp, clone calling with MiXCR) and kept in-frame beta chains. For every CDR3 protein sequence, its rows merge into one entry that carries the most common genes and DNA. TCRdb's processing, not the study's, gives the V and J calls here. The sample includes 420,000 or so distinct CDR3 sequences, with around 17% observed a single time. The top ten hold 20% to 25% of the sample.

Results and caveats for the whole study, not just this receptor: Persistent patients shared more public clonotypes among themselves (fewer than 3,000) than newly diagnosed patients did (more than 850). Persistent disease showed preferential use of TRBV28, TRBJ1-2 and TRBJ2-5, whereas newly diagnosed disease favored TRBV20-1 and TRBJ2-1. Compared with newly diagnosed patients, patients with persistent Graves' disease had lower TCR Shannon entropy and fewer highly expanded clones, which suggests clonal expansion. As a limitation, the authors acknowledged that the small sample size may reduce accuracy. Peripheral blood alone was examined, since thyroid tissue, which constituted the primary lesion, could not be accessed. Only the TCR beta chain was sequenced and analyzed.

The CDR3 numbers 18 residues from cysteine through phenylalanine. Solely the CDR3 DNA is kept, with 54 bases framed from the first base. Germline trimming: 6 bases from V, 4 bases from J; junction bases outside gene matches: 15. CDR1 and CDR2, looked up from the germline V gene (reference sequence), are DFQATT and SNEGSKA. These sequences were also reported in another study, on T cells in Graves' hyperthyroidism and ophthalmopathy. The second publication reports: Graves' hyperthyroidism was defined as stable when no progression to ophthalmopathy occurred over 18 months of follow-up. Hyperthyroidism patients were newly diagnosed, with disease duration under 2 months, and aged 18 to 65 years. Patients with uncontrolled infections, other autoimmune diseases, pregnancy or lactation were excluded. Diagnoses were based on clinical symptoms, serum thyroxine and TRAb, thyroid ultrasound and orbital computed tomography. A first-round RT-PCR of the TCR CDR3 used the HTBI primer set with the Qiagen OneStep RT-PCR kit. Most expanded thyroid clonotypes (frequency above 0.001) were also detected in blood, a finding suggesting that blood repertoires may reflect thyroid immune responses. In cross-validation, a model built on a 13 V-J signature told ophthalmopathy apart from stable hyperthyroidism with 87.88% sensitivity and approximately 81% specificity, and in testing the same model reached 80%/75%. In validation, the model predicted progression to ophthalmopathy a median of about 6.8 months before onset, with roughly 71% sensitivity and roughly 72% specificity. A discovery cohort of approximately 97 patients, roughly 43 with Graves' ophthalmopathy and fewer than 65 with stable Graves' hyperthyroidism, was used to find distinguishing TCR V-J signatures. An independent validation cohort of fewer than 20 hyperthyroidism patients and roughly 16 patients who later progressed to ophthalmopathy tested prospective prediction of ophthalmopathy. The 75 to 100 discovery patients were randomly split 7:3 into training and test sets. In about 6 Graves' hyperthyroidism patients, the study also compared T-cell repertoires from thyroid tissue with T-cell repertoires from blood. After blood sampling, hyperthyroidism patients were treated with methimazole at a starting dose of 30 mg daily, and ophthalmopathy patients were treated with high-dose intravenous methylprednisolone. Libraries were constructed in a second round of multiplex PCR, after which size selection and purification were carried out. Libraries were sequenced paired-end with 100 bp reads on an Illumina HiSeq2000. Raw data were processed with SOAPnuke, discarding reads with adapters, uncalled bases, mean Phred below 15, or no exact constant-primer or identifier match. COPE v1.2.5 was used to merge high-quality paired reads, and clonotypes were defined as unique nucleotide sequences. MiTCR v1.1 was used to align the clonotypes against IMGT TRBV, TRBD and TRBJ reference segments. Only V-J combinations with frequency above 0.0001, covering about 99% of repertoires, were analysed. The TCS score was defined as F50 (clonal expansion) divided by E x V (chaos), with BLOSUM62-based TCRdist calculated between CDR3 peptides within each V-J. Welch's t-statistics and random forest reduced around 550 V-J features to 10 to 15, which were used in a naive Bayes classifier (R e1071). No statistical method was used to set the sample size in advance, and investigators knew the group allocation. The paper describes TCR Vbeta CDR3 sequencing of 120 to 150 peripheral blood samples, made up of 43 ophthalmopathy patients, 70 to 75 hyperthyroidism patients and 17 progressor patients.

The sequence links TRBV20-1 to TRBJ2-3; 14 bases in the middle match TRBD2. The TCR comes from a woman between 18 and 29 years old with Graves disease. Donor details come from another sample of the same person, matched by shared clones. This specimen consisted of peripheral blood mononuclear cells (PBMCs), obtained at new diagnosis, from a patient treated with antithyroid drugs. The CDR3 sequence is CSAPPGQGLAGAPDTQYF. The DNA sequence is TGCAGTGCCCCCCCCGGACAGGGACTAGCGGGAGCTCCAGATACGCAGTATTTT.